This T cell receptor (beta chain) was observed in a study of regulatory T cells (dated by TCRdb to 2016 to 2018). In the study overall: The study compared T-cell receptor beta repertoires of sorted regulatory, conventional CD4+ and CD8+ T cells between CD3G-deficient patients and healthy controls.

In the multiplex PCR, 52 forward TRBV primers and 13 reverse TRBJ primers were used, and assay-based and computational corrections were applied for amplification bias. Within the immunoSEQ assay, multiplex PCR amplified rearranged TRB loci from genomic DNA. Sequencing of the TRB amplicons was done on an Illumina HiSeq platform. Processing in the source paper ran as follows. Custom algorithms error-filtered the raw sequences and aligned them to reference gene sequences, after which the immunoSEQ online tools were used for analysis. The frequencies of productive and nonproductive TRB rearrangements were evaluated among unique sequences as well as among total sequences. For TRB CDR3 positions 6 and 7, hydrophobicity together with amino acid composition served as the basis for assessing self-reactivity potential. Groups were compared by t tests, Mann-Whitney tests or two-way ANOVA performed in Prism software. TCRdb obtained this table from immuneACCESS and retained in-frame rearrangements with V and J assigned. These tables miss some clones; where compared with another copy, unresolved V genes account for less than half of the shortfall, and the remainder is unexplained. Clone size and V and J calls were adopted from that table, with D and trimming inferred from the DNA. In this sample the table shows 20,000 to 25,000 clones, nearly 90% of which occur a single time. The ten largest clones capture 1.3% of the sample.

Study-level results and caveats: Enrichment for hydrophobic residues at CDR3 positions 6 and 7 was found in conventional CD4+ T cells from CD3G-deficient patients, suggesting more self-reactive specificities. Repertoires from patients had restricted unique TRB V-J pairs and skewed V and J gene usage, with the strongest effect in regulatory T cells.

As concerns this clone: Its antigen is not yet known. Base qualities are not provided; no much larger clone lies one nucleotide away.

The germline V gene specifies SGHNT as CDR1 and YENEEA as CDR2. Between the V and J ends, shortened by 5 bases and 7 bases respectively, the junction contains 20 bases. Counted from cysteine to phenylalanine, this CDR3 has 16 amino acids. The read is trimmed to its CDR3 DNA, 48 bases read in frame from base 1. Evidence of autoimmunity was present in all CD3G-deficient patients, and the autoimmunity was more severe in two of the patients. At the time of testing, the patients were between 2 and 39 years old, and their CD4+ and CD8+ T cells had reduced naive proportions and increased memory proportions. CD4+ cells were FACS-sorted into CD25-high CD127-low regulatory T cells and CD25-low CD127-high conventional CD4+ T cells. The patient group comprised roughly 6 individuals with CD3G deficiency. An international network of physicians across the United States, Europe and Asia provided the patient samples and clinical data. Peripheral blood mononuclear cells were isolated by Ficoll density separation.

The specimen was conventional CD4+ T cells sorted from blood. The receptor chain draws on TRBV11-3 and TRBJ1-4; the D gene is unclear. This clonotype was sampled from a child aged 5 to 17 with CD3G deficiency. The nucleotide sequence reads TGTGCCAGCAGCGTCCTCGGCGACGTCTGGGGTGAAAAACTGTTTTTT. Translated, this gives CASSVLGDVWGEKLFF.